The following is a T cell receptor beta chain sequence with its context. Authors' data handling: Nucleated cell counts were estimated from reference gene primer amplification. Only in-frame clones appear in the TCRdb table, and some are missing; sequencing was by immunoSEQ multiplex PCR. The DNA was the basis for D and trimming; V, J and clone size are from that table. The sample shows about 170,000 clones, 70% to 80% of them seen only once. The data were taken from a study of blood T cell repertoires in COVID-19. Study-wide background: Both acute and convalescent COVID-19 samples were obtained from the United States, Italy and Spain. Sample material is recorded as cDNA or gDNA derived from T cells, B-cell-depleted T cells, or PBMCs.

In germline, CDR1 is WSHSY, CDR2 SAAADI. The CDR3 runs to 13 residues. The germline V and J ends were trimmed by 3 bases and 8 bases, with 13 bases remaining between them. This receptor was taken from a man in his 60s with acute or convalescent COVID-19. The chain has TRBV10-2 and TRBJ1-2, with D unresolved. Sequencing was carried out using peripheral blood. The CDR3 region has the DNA TGCGCCAGCAGTGACCCCCAGGATGAAGGCTACACCTTC. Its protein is CASSDPQDEGYTF.